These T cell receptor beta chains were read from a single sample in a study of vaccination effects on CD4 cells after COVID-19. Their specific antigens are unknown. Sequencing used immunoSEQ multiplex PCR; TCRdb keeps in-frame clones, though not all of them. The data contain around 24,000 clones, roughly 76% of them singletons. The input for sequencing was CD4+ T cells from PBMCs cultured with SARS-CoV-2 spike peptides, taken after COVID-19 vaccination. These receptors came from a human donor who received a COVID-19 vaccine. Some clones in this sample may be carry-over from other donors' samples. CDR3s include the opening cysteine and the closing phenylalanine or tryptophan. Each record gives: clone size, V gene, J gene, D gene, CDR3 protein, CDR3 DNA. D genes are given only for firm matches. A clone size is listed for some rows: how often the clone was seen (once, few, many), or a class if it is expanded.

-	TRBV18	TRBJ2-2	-	CASSPDGHANTGELFF	TGTGCCAGCTCACCCGACGGGCACGCGAACACCGGGGAGCTGTTTTTT
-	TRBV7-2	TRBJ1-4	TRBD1	CASRDRANEKLFF	TGTGCCAGCAGGGACAGGGCGAATGAAAAACTGTTTTTT
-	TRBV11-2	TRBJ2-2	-	CASRFGGLHFGELFF	TGTGCCAGCAGGTTCGGGGGTCTCCACTTCGGGGAGCTGTTTTTT
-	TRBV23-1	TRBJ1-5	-	CASSRAFSNQPQHF	TGCGCCAGCAGCCGGGCCTTTAGCAATCAGCCCCAGCATTTT
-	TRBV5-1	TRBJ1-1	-	CASSLGGASNTEAFF	TGCGCCAGCAGCTTGGGTGGGGCCTCGAACACTGAAGCTTTCTTT
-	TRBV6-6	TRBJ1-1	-	CASSYSLNTEAFF	TGTGCCAGCAGTTACTCTTTGAACACTGAAGCTTTCTTT
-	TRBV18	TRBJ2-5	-	CASSPLLVKGETQYF	TGTGCCAGCTCACCACTTTTGGTGAAGGGGGAGACCCAGTACTTC
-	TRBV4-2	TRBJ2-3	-	CASSLIRGIGTDTQYF	TGTGCCAGCAGCCTCATCCGGGGGATTGGCACAGATACGCAGTATTTT
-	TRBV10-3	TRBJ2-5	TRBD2	CAISDLGGGDQETQYF	TGTGCCATCAGTGATCTTGGCGGGGGTGACCAAGAGACCCAGTACTTC
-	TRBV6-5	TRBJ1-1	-	CASSYGRLNTEAFF	TGTGCCAGCAGTTACGGTCGGCTGAACACTGAAGCTTTCTTT
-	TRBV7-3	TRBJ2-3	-	CASSLISTDTQYF	TGTGCCAGCAGCTTAATCTCAACAGATACGCAGTATTTT
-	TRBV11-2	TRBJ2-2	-	CASSLGGGLPGELFF	TGTGCCAGCAGCTTAGGGGGGGGGCTGCCCGGGGAGCTGTTTTTT
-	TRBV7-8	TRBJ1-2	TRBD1	CASSFSTTGGGYTF	TGTGCCAGCAGCTTTTCAACGACAGGGGGTGGCTACACCTTC
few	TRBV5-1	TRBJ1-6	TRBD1	CASSRQGSSYNSPLHF	TGCGCCAGCAGTCGACAGGGGAGCTCCTATAATTCACCCCTCCACTTT
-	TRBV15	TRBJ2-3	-	CATSRDRVVADTQYF	TGTGCCACCAGCAGAGATAGGGTTGTGGCAGATACGCAGTATTTT
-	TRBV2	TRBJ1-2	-	CASKSQGLSLDGYTF	TGTGCCAGCAAATCACAGGGCTTAAGTCTGGATGGCTACACCTTC
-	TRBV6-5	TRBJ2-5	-	CATKGQGGETQYF	TGTGCCACCAAGGGGCAGGGAGGCGAGACCCAGTACTTC
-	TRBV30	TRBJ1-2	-	CAWSVGGTNYGYTF	TGTGCCTGGAGTGTAGGCGGGACGAACTATGGCTACACCTTC
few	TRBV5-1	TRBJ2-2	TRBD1	CASSRTTGGVTGELFF	TGCGCCAGCAGCAGAACCACAGGGGGCGTCACCGGGGAGCTGTTTTTT
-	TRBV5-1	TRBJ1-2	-	CASSLEGRLGNYGYTF	TGCGCCAGCAGCTTGGAGGGCAGGCTAGGGAACTATGGCTACACCTTC
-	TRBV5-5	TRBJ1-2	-	CASSLGGAHNYGYTF	TGTGCCAGCAGCTTGGGAGGGGCCCATAACTATGGCTACACCTTC
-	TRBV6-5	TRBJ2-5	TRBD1	CASRTGGRETQYF	TGTGCCAGCAGGACAGGGGGCCGTGAGACCCAGTACTTC
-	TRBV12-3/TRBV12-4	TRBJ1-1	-	CASRGEATEAFF	TGTGCCAGCCGCGGGGAGGCCACTGAAGCTTTCTTT
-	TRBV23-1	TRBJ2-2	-	CASSQHSATNTGELFF	TGCGCCAGCAGTCAACACAGCGCTACGAACACCGGGGAGCTGTTTTTT
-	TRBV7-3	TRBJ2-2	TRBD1	CASSSGGAGTGELFF	TGTGCCAGCAGCTCAGGGGGCGCGGGCACCGGGGAGCTGTTTTTT
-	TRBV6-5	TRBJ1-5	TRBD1	CASNRGSNQPQHF	TGTGCCAGCAACAGGGGAAGCAATCAGCCCCAGCATTTT
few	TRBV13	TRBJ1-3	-	CASSEGGAGNTIYF	TGTGCCAGCAGCGAGGGGGGCGCTGGAAACACCATATATTTT
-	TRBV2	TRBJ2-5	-	CASSEETETQYF	TGTGCCAGCAGTGAAGAGACAGAGACCCAGTACTTC
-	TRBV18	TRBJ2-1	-	CASSPANEQFF	TGTGCCAGCTCGCCAGCCAATGAGCAGTTCTTC
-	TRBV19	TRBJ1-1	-	CASSDPGHSNTEAFF	TGTGCCAGTAGTGATCCGGGACATTCGAACACTGAAGCTTTCTTT
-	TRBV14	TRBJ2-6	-	CASSQVDQWGRLSGANVLTF	TGTGCCAGCAGCCAAGTAGATCAGTGGGGACGCCTCTCTGGGGCCAACGTCCTGACTTTC
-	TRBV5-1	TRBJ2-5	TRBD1	CASSVGDREETQYF	TGCGCCAGCAGCGTCGGGGACAGGGAAGAGACCCAGTACTTC